A single sample is the source of the 17 T cell receptor beta chains below, sequenced in a study of T cell responses to AZD1222 COVID-19 vaccine. Produced via immunoSEQ multiplex PCR; TCRdb's table is partial and in-frame only. The top ten hold 6.9% of the sample, which has tens of thousands of clones, 80% to 90% seen once. The material sequenced was peripheral blood, taken 28 days after the second AZD1222 dose. These receptors all stem from an adult who received the AZD1222 COVID-19 vaccine.

The V and J genes are TRBV6-1 and TRBJ1-2; 7 positions match TRBD1. CDR1 and CDR2 (germline): MNHNS, SASEGT. This CDR3 spans 16 amino acids. Trimming cost V 0 bases and J 3 bases; bases outside gene matches: 7. The CDR3 loop is CASSEARNRGDYGYTF. Here the CDR3 DNA reads TGTGCCAGCAGTGAAGCGCGTAACAGGGGTGACTATGGCTACACCTTC.

J is TRBJ2-5 and V is TRBV5-5; D gene uncertain. Trimming left V 0 bases short and J 5 bases short, with 5 bases between. Per the germline V gene, CDR1 is SGHKS and CDR2 is YYEKEE (reference sequence). CDR3 size: 12 residues. The CDR3, as DNA: TGTGCCAGCAGCTTGGTTTTGGAGACCCAGTACTTC. It codes for CASSLVLETQYF.

This chain connects TRBV5-1 to TRBJ1-1; D perhaps matches TRBD1 (6 bases). CDR3 size: 14 residues. The V gene lost 0 bases and the J gene lost 3 bases, with 9 bases spanning the gap. From germline, CDR1 is SGHRS and CDR2 YFSETQ. The CDR3 spells CASSLGGGDTEAFF. In DNA form, the CDR3 reads TGCGCCAGCAGCTTGGGAGGGGGAGACACTGAAGCTTTCTTT.

The chain carries TRBV2 and TRBJ2-1; a weak D match, TRBD1 (6 bases). The CDR3 totals 13 residues. In germline, CDR1 is SNHLY, CDR2 FYNNEI. V lost 6 bases, J lost 10 bases, and 16 bases lay in between. CDR3 nucleotides: TGTGCCAGCAGCACAGGGCCTCCAGCGGAGCAGTTCTTC. This encodes CASSTGPPAEQFF.

The chain recombines TRBV14 with TRBJ2-2, with a weak D call TRBD2 (5 bases). V was trimmed by 1 base and J by 8 bases, leaving 14 bases between them. CDR3 length: 15 residues. The germline gives CDR1 SGHDN, CDR2 FVKESK. CDR3 amino acids: CASSQAGGRGGELFF. In DNA form, the CDR3 reads TGTGCCAGCAGCCAAGCGGGCGGGCGTGGAGGGGAGCTGTTTTTT.

This chain links TRBV12-3 or TRBV12-4 with TRBJ2-7; unclear D gene. Trimming cost V 2 bases and J 1 base, with 6 bases left between them. This CDR3 is 13 amino acids long. The chain's CDR3 is CASSLTPSYEQYF. The CDR3 DNA follows: TGTGCCAGCAGTTTAACGCCTTCCTACGAGCAGTACTTC.

This chain joins TRBV5-6 and TRBJ1-5, with unresolved D. CDR1 and CDR2 from the germline V gene are SGHDT and YYEEEE. The CDR3 is 17 amino acids. Trimming cost V 3 bases and J 4 bases, with 20 bases left between them. The CDR3 bases are TGTGCCAGCAGCTCGGCCACTTCCGGGAGACCTAATCAGCCCCAGCATTTT. As protein: CASSSATSGRPNQPQHF.

This rearrangement joins TRBV19 to TRBJ2-2, with 8 bases aligning to TRBD1. Germline V gives CDR1 LNHDA, CDR2 SQIVND (reference sequence). J was trimmed by 2 bases and V by 5 bases; bases with no gene match: 7. The CDR3 length is 16 residues. CDR3 sequence reads: CASSWTGMPNTGELFF. The CDR3, as DNA: TGTGCCAGTAGTTGGACAGGGATGCCAAACACCGGGGAGCTGTTTTTT.

The V gene is TRBV29-1, the J gene TRBJ2-4, with D possibly matching TRBD2 (6 bases). The CDR3 is 11 amino acids. V was trimmed by 7 bases and J by 6 bases, leaving 10 bases between them. Germline V gene lookup returns CDR1 SQVTM and CDR2 ANQGSEA. The CDR3 nucleotides read TGCAGCGCTCAAGCGGGAAACATTCAGTACTTC. It yields the protein CSAQAGNIQYF.

A single count supports this clone. This sequence joins TRBV5-1 and TRBJ2-7; D may correspond to TRBD1 or TRBD2 (6 bases each). The CDR3 is made up of 16 amino acids. CDR1 is SGHRS and CDR2 is YFSETQ in the germline V gene. V shed 5 bases and J shed 2 bases, with 20 bases lying between them. This CDR3 is CASRRDINPLAYEQYF. Here the CDR3 DNA reads TGCGCCAGCAGGCGGGACATTAATCCGCTCGCCTACGAGCAGTACTTC.

The V and J genes are TRBV19 and TRBJ2-7, with a tentative D call TRBD1 (6 bases). The CDR3 extends over 14 amino acids. Trimming pared 5 bases from V and 2 bases from J, leaving 13 bases between. Germline V gene lookup returns CDR1 LNHDA and CDR2 SQIVND (reference sequence). CDR3 in DNA: TGTGCCAGTAGTTTTGGGACATCAACCTACGAGCAGTACTTC. Its protein product is CASSFGTSTYEQYF.

This chain links TRBV24-1 with TRBJ2-2, with 8 nucleotides matching TRBD2. The CDR3 runs to 16 residues. Germline trimming cut 1 base from V and 5 bases from J; bases unmatched to any gene: 5. CDR1 and CDR2 from the germline V gene are KGHDR and SFDVKD. CDR3 DNA sequence: TGTGCCACCAGTGATTTATCACTAGCGGAGACCGGGGAGCTGTTTTTT. It is translated as CATSDLSLAETGELFF.

V gene TRBV6-5 combines with J gene TRBJ1-6; D is unclear. Trimming removed 2 bases from V and 6 bases from J, with 14 bases in between. Per germline, CDR1 MNHEY and CDR2 SVGAGI. The CDR3 is 16 amino acids. The CDR3 bases are TGTGCCAGCAGTTACAATCACCCCTCGGCTAATTCACCCCTCCACTTT. Translation: CASSYNHPSANSPLHF.

The chain links TRBV2 to TRBJ2-3, with D unclear. The germline CDR1 and CDR2 sequences are SNHLY and FYNNEI. CDR3 length: 12 residues. Trimming left V 3 bases short and J 2 bases short, with 3 bases between. DNA of the CDR3: TGTGCCAGCAGTGAGCACACAGATACGCAGTATTTT. The encoded protein is CASSEHTDTQYF.

V gene TRBV5-1 combines with J gene TRBJ1-6, with a weak D call TRBD1 (5 bases). This CDR3 is built from 16 residues. Germline CDR1 is SGHRS and CDR2 is YFSETQ. V shed 0 bases and J shed 6 bases, with 13 bases lying between them. As DNA, the CDR3 is TGCGCCAGCAGCTTGGGCGACAGACAGATTAATTCACCCCTCCACTTT. Amino acid sequence: CASSLGDRQINSPLHF.

The chain links TRBV18 to TRBJ1-1; D uncertain. Germline V gene sequence: CDR1 KGHSH, CDR2 LQKENI. V lost 6 bases, J lost 1 base, and 9 bases lay in between. The CDR3 sequence is 13 residues long. This CDR3 is CASSQARNTEAFF. The CDR3 region has the DNA TGTGCCAGCTCGCAGGCTAGGAACACTGAAGCTTTCTTT. The full variable domain, completed using reference TRBV18 and TRBJ1-1, is NAGVMQNPRHLVRRRGQEARLRCSPMKGHSHVYWYRQLPEEGLKFMVYLQKENIIDESGMPKERFSAEFPKEGPSILRIQQVVRGDSAAYFCASSQARNTEAFFGQGTRLTVV.

The CDR3 bases are TGTGCCAGCAGCCCTAGAGGGGGGAGCACCGGGGAGCTGTTTTTT. This sequence encodes CASSPRGGSTGELFF. The chain couples TRBV7-9 to TRBJ2-2; D may match TRBD1 or TRBD2 (6 bases each). Trimming shortened V by 5 bases and J by 4 bases, and 14 bases separated the two germline ends. Germline CDR1 SEHNR, CDR2 FQNEAQ (reference sequence). The CDR3 runs 15 residues.